The T cell receptor beta chain under discussion was sequenced for a study of blood T cells in healthy people across ages. This CDR3 has 14 amino acids. Germline V gene data show CDR1 as SQVTM and CDR2 as ANQGSEA. V lost 4 bases to trimming and J lost 5 bases; unmatched junction nucleotides: 10. It was with a sample-barcoded 5' primer and a J-beta primer mix that a second PCR of about 7 to 12 cycles was run. TCRdb used MiXCR to reprocess the 5' RACE reads, holding one entry per CDR3 protein. The data show 980,000 or so distinct CDR3 sequences, 48% seen once. This chain uses TRBV29-1 with TRBJ1-2; TRBD1 agrees at 7 bases. Sequenced: blood. The clonotype originates from a man under 40 in good health. The chain's CDR3 is CSVGSRQGGYGYTF. In DNA, the CDR3 is TGCAGCGTTGGGAGCCGGCAGGGGGGTTATGGCTACACCTTC.